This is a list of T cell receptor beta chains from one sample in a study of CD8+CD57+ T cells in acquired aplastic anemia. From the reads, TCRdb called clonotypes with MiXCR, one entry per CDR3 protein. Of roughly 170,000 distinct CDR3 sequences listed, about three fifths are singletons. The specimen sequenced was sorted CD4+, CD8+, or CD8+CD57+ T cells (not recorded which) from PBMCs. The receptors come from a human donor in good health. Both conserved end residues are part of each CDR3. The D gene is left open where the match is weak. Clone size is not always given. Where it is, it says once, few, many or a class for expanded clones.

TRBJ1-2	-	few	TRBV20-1	TGCAGTGGTTTGGTCAGGGGCTATGGCTACACCTTC	CSGLVRGYGYTF
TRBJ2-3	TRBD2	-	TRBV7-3	TGTGCCAGCAGCTTACCCCGGAAAGCGGGGGACACAGATACGCAGTATTTT	CASSLPRKAGDTDTQYF
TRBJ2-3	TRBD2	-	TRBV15	TGTGCCACCAGCACTACCCTGGCAGCGGGGGTGAGGGATACGCAGTATTTT	CATSTTLAAGVRDTQYF
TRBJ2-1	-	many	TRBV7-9	TGTGCCAGCAGCTTAGTCTTTGGAGCGAATGAGCAGTTCTTC	CASSLVFGANEQFF
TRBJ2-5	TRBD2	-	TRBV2	TGTGCCAGCAGGAAAGCGGGACTAGCCCTCCAAGAGACCCAGTACTTC	CASRKAGLALQETQYF
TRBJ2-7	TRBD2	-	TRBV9	TGTGCCAGCAGCCCGGGGACTAGCCTTAGGAGCTCCTACGAGCAGTACTTC	CASSPGTSLRSSYEQYF
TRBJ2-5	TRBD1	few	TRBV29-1	TGCAGCGGCACTCGGGGGACAGGGAAAGAGACCCAGTACTTC	CSGTRGTGKETQYF
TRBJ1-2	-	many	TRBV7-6	TGTGCCAGCAGCAGCACGGCTAGCTATGGCTACACCTTC	CASSSTASYGYTF
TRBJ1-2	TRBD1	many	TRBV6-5	TGTGCCAGCAGTTACCTTCGGACAGGGGGGGCCTATGGCTACACCTTC	CASSYLRTGGAYGYTF
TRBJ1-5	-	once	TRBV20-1	TGCAGTGCTAGAGGTGAAAGGGGCCGCAATCAGCCCCAGCATTTT	CSARGERGRNQPQHF
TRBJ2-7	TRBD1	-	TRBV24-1	TGTGCCACCAGTGATGGAGGACAGGGTGGTGACGAGCGGTACTTC	CATSDGGQGGDERYF
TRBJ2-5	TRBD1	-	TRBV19	TGTGCCAGTAGTCTGGGATCACCTGGGACAGGGGGCGGCGGTGGAGGTTACTTC	CASSLGSPGTGGGGGGYF
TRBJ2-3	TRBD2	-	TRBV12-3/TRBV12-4	TGTGCCAGCACCCTCGGACTAGCGGCCACAGATACGCAGTATTTT	CASTLGLAATDTQYF
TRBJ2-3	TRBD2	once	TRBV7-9	TGTGCCAGCAGCTTAGCGGAGCTAGCGGGGGGCTCCACAGATACGCAGTATTTT	CASSLAELAGGSTDTQYF
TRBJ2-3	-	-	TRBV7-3	TGTGCCAGCAGCTTCTGGGGGGAGGGCACAGATACGCAGTATTTT	CASSFWGEGTDTQYF
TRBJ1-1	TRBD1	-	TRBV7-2	TGTGCCAGCAGCTTAATAGGGACAGGAGCGAACACTGAAGCTTTCTTT	CASSLIGTGANTEAFF
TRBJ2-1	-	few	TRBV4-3	TGCGCCAGCAGCCAAGTAGGGGTCTACAACTACAATGAGCAGTTCTTC	CASSQVGVYNYNEQFF
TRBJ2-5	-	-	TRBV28	TGTGCCAGCAGATACACGGCGGACGGAAAAGAGACCCAGTACTTC	CASRYTADGKETQYF